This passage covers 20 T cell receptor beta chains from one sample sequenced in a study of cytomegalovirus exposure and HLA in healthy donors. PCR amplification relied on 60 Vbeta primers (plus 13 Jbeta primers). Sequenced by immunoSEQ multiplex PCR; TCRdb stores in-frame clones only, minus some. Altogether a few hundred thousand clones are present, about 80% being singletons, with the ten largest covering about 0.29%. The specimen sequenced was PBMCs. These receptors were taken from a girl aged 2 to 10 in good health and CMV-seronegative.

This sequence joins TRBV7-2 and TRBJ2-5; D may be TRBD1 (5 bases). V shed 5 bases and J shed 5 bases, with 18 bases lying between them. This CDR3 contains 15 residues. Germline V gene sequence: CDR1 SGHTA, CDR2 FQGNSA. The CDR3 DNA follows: TGTGCCAGCAGCCGAGACAGTGCCGCTTTCGAGACCCAGTACTTC. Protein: CASSRDSAAFETQYF.

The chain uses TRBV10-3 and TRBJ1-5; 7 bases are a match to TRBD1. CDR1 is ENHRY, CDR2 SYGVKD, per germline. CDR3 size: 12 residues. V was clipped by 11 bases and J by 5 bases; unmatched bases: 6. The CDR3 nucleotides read TGTGCCGTCCGGGACAGAGATCAGCCCCAGCATTTT. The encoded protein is CAVRDRDQPQHF.

CDR3 DNA sequence: TGTGCCAGCAGAGTAAGCAGGCGTACCAATTCACCCCTCCACTTT. Protein product: CASRVSRRTNSPLHF. The chain combines TRBV6-5 with TRBJ1-6; D remains ambiguous. Per the germline V gene, CDR1 is MNHEY and CDR2 is SVGAGI. Trimming cost V 6 bases and J 7 bases, with 16 bases left between them. The CDR3 runs 15 residues.

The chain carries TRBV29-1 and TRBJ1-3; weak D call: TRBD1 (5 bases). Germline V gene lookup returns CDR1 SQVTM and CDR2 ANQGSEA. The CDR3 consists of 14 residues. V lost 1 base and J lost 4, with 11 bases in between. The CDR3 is CSVEGDSEGNTIYF. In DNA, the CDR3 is TGCAGCGTTGAAGGTGACAGCGAGGGAAACACCATATATTTT.

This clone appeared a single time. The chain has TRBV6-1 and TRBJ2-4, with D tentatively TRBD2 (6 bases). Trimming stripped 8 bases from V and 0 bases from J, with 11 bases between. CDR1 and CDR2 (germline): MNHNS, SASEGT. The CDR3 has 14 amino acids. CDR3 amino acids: CASGQGLAKNIQYF. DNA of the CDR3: TGTGCCAGCGGGCAGGGACTAGCCAAAAACATTCAGTACTTC.

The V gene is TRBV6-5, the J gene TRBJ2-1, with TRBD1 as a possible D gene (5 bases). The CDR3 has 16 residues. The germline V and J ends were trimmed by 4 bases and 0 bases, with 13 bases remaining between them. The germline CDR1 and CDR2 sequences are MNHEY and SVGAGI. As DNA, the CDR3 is TGTGCCAGCAGTTTGAAGGGGCTAAGCTCCTACAATGAGCAGTTCTTC. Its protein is CASSLKGLSSYNEQFF.

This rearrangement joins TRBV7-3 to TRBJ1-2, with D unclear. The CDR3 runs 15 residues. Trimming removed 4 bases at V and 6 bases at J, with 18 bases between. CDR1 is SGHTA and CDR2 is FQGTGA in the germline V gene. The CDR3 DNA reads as TGTGCCAGCAGCTCGACCGTTGGACTGATGGATGGCTACACCTTC. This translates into CASSSTVGLMDGYTF.

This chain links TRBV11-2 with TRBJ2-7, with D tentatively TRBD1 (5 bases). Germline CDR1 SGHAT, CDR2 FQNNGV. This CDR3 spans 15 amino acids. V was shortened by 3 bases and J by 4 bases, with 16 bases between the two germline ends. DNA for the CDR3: TGTGCCAGCAGCTTCGGGCAGGGCCCCTCGTACGAGCAGTACTTC. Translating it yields CASSFGQGPSYEQYF.

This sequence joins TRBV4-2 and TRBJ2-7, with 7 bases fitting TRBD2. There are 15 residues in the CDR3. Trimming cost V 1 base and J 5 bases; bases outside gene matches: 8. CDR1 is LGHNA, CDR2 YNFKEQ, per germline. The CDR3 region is CASSQGTRDADEQYF. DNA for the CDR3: TGTGCCAGCAGCCAAGGGACTAGGGACGCTGACGAGCAGTACTTC.

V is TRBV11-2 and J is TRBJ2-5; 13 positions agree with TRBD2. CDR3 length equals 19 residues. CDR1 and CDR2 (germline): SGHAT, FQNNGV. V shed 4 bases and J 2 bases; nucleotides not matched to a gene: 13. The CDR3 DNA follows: TGTGCCAGCAGCTCAGGGACACTAGGACTAGCGGGGGTGCAAGAGACCCAGTACTTC. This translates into CASSSGTLGLAGVQETQYF.

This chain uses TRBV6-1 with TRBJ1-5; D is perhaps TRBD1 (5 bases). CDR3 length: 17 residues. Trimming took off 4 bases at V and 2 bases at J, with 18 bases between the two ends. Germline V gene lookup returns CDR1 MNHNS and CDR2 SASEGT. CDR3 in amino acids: CASSVRQNQRGNQPQHF. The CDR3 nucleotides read TGTGCCAGCAGTGTTAGACAGAACCAACGTGGCAATCAGCCCCAGCATTTT.

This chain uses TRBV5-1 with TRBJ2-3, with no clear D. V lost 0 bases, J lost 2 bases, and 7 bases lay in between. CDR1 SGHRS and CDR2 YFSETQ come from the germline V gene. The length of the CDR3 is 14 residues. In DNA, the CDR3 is TGCGCCAGCAGCTTGGAACACTACACAGATACGCAGTATTTT. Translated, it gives CASSLEHYTDTQYF. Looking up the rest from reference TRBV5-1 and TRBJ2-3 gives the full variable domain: KAGVTQTPRYLIKTRGQQVTLSCSPISGHRSVSWYQQTPGQGLQFLFEYFSETQRNKGNFPGRFSGRQFSNSRSEMNVSTLELGDSALYLCASSLEHYTDTQYFGPGTRLTVL.

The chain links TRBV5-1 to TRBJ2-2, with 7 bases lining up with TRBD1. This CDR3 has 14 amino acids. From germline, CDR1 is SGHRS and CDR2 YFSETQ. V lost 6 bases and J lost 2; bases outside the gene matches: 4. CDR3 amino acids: CASTGGDNTGELFF. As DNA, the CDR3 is TGCGCCAGCACAGGGGGAGACAACACCGGGGAGCTGTTTTTT.

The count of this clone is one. In DNA, the CDR3 is TGTGCCAGCAGTTTAGGAGGGGCCGGGGAGCTGTTTTTT. It encodes CASSLGGAGELFF. The chain recombines TRBV28 with TRBJ2-2; TRBD2 is a possible D gene (6 bases). The germline CDR1 and CDR2 sequences are MDHEN and SYDVKM. This CDR3 has 13 amino acids. V was clipped by 2 bases and J by 6 bases, with 7 bases between them.

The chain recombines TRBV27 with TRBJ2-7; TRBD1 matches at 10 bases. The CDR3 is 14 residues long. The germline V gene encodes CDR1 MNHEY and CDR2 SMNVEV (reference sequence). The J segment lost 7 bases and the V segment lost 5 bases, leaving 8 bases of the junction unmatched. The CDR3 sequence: CASSPRDRGKEQYF. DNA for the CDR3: TGTGCCAGCAGTCCCAGGGACAGGGGAAAGGAGCAGTACTTC.

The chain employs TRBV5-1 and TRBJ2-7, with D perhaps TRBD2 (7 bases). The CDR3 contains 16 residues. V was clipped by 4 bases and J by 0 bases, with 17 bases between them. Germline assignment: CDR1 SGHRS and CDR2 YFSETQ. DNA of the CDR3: TGCGCCAGCAGCCCAAACGCGGGGGCAAGCTCCTACGAGCAGTACTTC. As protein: CASSPNAGASSYEQYF. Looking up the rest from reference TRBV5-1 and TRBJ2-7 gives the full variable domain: KAGVTQTPRYLIKTRGQQVTLSCSPISGHRSVSWYQQTPGQGLQFLFEYFSETQRNKGNFPGRFSGRQFSNSRSEMNVSTLELGDSALYLCASSPNAGASSYEQYFGPGTRLTVT.

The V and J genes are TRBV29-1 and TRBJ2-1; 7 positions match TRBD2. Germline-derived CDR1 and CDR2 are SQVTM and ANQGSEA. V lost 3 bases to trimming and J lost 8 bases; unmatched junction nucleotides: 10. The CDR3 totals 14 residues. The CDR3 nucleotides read TGCAGCGTTGATCGAGGCGGGAGTGGCGATGAGCAGTTCTTC. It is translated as CSVDRGGSGDEQFF.

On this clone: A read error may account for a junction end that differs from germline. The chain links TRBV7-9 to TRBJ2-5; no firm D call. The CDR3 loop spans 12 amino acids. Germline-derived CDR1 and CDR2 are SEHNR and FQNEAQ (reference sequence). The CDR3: CSSSFERETQYF. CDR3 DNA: TGTTCCAGCAGCTTCGAGCGAGAGACCCAGTACTTC. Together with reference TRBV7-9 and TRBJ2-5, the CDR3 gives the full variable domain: DTGVSQNPRHKITKRGQNVTFRCDPISEHNRLYWYRQTLGQGPEFLTYFQNEAQLEKSRLLSDRFSAERPKGSFSTLEIQRTEQGDSAMYLCSSSFERETQYFGPGTRLLVL.

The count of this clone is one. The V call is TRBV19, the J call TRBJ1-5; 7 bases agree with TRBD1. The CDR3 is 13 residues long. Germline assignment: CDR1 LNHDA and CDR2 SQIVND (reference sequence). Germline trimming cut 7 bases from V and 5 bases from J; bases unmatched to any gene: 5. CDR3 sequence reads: CASNRDSYQPQHF. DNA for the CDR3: TGTGCCAGTAATCGGGACAGCTATCAGCCCCAGCATTTT.

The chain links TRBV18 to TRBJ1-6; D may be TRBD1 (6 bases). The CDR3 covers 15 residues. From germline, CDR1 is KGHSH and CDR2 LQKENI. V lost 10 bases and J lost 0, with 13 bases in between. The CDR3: CATTGLSSYNSPLHF. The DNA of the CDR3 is TGTGCCACTACAGGGCTGAGCTCCTATAATTCACCCCTCCACTTT.